One sample yielded the 32 T cell receptor beta chains listed below, sequenced in a study of Ad26.COV2.S vaccination and SARS-CoV-2 variants. Libraries were prepared by immunoSEQ multiplex PCR; TCRdb keeps only in-frame clonotypes and omits some of them. The sample has 200,000 to 300,000 clones, approximately 90% seen once. The treatment here: roughly 20 received Ad26.COV2.S at low or high dose, single or two shots; a few received placebo; per-sample allocation not given. Specimen acquisition occurred on day 63 following the initial vaccine or placebo injection. Sequenced here: peripheral blood, sampled in a trial of Ad26.COV2.S vaccine versus placebo. The receptors were sampled from a person aged 18-60 years who received the Ad26.COV2.S COVID-19 vaccine or a placebo.

This chain uses TRBV30 with TRBJ1-4; no reliable D call. The V and J ends lost 1 base and 8 bases respectively, with 5 bases between them. Germline V gene data show CDR1 as GTSNPN and CDR2 as SVGIG (reference sequence). This CDR3 is 11 amino acids long. This CDR3 is CAWSGVEKLFF. In DNA, the CDR3 is TGTGCCTGGAGTGGAGTCGAAAAACTGTTTTTT.

This sequence joins TRBV5-1 and TRBJ2-7; TRBD2 matches 9 bases. The J segment lost 5 bases and the V segment lost 4 bases, leaving 13 bases of the junction unmatched. The CDR3 extends over 16 amino acids. The germline CDR1 and CDR2 sequences are SGHRS and YFSETQ. The CDR3 sequence: CASSPGGSGRYDEQYF. The CDR3, as DNA: TGCGCCAGCAGCCCGGGGGGGAGCGGGAGGTACGACGAGCAGTACTTC.

This clone has just one count. The J gene is TRBJ1-1, the V gene TRBV5-1, with D unclear. The CDR3 totals 14 residues. V gave up 7 bases and J gave up 3 bases, with 16 bases separating them. The germline gives CDR1 SGHRS, CDR2 YFSETQ. The CDR3 loop is CASRPQTTDTEAFF. The CDR3 nucleotides read TGCGCCAGCCGACCTCAGACGACCGACACTGAAGCTTTCTTT.

This chain connects TRBV18 to TRBJ2-1; D is unresolved. The germline V gene has CDR1 KGHSH and CDR2 LQKENI. CDR3 length: 16 amino acids. The ends were cut back, 0 bases at V and 0 bases at J, with 9 bases in the middle. This chain's CDR3 is CASSPPVQNSYNEQFF. CDR3 bases: TGTGCCAGCTCACCACCCGTACAGAACTCCTACAATGAGCAGTTCTTC.

The chain uses TRBV5-1 and TRBJ2-2; no definite D call. Germline-derived CDR1 and CDR2 are SGHRS and YFSETQ. The V end was cut by 4 bases, the J end by 2 bases, with 9 bases between. There are 14 residues in the CDR3. CDR3 residues: CASSHRHNTGELFF. As DNA, the CDR3 is TGCGCCAGCAGCCACAGACACAACACCGGGGAGCTGTTTTTT. The variable domain in full, completed from reference TRBV5-1 and TRBJ2-2, reads KAGVTQTPRYLIKTRGQQVTLSCSPISGHRSVSWYQQTPGQGLQFLFEYFSETQRNKGNFPGRFSGRQFSNSRSEMNVSTLELGDSALYLCASSHRHNTGELFFGEGSRLTVL.

CDR3 sequence: CASSQVFSRAQGFNQPQHF. In DNA, the CDR3 is TGCGCCAGCAGCCAAGTCTTTAGTCGGGCACAGGGGTTCAATCAGCCCCAGCATTTT. The chain uses TRBV4-3 and TRBJ1-5, with TRBD1 matching over 7 bases. J lost 3 bases, V lost 1 base, and 15 bases had no gene match. The germline gives CDR1 LGHNA, CDR2 YSLEER. This CDR3 region has 19 residues.

This clone is deemed medium-sized. The V and J genes are TRBV14 and TRBJ1-1, with D possibly TRBD1 on 5 matching bases. CDR1 is SGHDN and CDR2 is FVKESK in the germline V gene. The length of the CDR3 is 13 residues. Trimming removed 4 bases from V and 4 bases from J, with 10 bases in between. Here the CDR3 reads CASSRQDTTEAFF. CDR3 DNA sequence: TGTGCCAGCAGCCGGCAGGACACCACTGAAGCTTTCTTT.

V gene TRBV13 combines with J gene TRBJ2-7, with D unresolved. The CDR3 contains 12 residues. Germline CDR1 and CDR2: PRHDT and FYEKMQ (reference sequence). The V end was cut by 6 bases, the J end by 0 bases, with 6 bases between. CDR3: CASSFRSYEQYF. CDR3 bases: TGTGCCAGCAGTTTCCGCTCCTACGAGCAGTACTTC.

V is TRBV5-3 and J is TRBJ2-5; D remains unclear. TRBV5-3 is annotated as an ORF whose role is uncertain. This CDR3 is built from 13 residues. V lost 1 base to trimming and J lost 2 bases, with 6 bases between them. The CDR3 spells CARSLTQQETQYF. CDR3 sequence (DNA): TGTGCCAGAAGCTTGACGCAGCAAGAGACCCAGTACTTC.

This chain uses TRBV29-1 with TRBJ1-1; 7 bases line up with TRBD1. Per germline, CDR1 SQVTM and CDR2 ANQGSEA. J lost 8 bases, V lost 6 bases, and 12 bases had no gene match. The CDR3 sequence is 13 residues long. The CDR3 is CSVPGQADAEAFF. In DNA, the CDR3 is TGCAGCGTACCTGGACAGGCAGACGCAGAAGCTTTCTTT. Full variable domain (missing parts from reference TRBV29-1 and TRBJ1-1): SAVISQKPSRDICQRGTSLTIQCQVDSQVTMMFWYRQQPGQSLTLIATANQGSEATYESGFVIDKFPISRPNLTFSTLTVSNMSPEDSSIYLCSVPGQADAEAFFGQGTRLTVV.

The rearrangement joins TRBV6-6 to TRBJ2-7, with TRBD1 as a possible D gene (6 bases). The CDR3 totals 14 residues. CDR1 and CDR2 from the germline V gene are MNHNY and SVGAGI (reference sequence). V was cut by 2 bases and J by 3 bases, with 11 bases left in between. CDR3 region: CASSYLQGNYEQYF. CDR3 in DNA: TGTGCCAGCAGTTACCTTCAGGGGAACTACGAGCAGTACTTC.

This chain links TRBV28 with TRBJ2-3; D not certain. Trimming removed 0 bases from V and 0 bases from J, with 16 bases in between. CDR1 is MDHEN and CDR2 is SYDVKM in the germline V gene. The length of the CDR3 is 18 residues. This chain's CDR3 is CASSLWPKYNSSTDTQYF. The DNA for the CDR3 is TGTGCCAGCAGTTTATGGCCAAAGTACAATTCTAGCACAGATACGCAGTATTTT.

The CDR3 DNA reads as TGTGCCAGCAGCTTAATGGAGACCCAGTACTTC. Translating it yields CASSLMETQYF. The V call is TRBV7-2, the J call TRBJ2-5; the D is unclear. CDR3 length equals 11 residues. Germline CDR1 reads SGHTA; CDR2 reads FQGNSA. The V end lost 2 bases, the J end lost 5 bases, and 3 bases lay between the germline ends.

This clone was recorded only once. This CDR3 reads CSASPPGPTLNTEAFF. The CDR3 nucleotides are TGCAGTGCTAGTCCCCCGGGACCGACCTTGAACACTGAAGCTTTCTTT. This rearrangement joins TRBV20-1 to TRBJ1-1; possible D gene TRBD1, 5 bases. Germline V gives CDR1 DFQATT, CDR2 SNEGSKA (reference sequence). Deletions cut 3 bases from V and 0 bases from J, with 17 bases between. The CDR3 runs 16 residues.

This chain links TRBV4-1 with TRBJ1-3, with no clear D. This CDR3 spans 16 amino acids. With 2 bases removed from V and 0 bases from J, the gap between germline ends came to 11 bases. Germline loops: CDR1 MGHRA, CDR2 YSYEKL. This CDR3 reads CASSQLGRGSGNTIYF. The CDR3 DNA follows: TGCGCCAGCAGCCAACTCGGACGGGGCTCTGGAAACACCATATATTTT.

This clone occurred a few times. The rearrangement uses TRBV4-3 and TRBJ2-2, with D possibly matching TRBD1 (5 bases). Deletions cut 0 bases from V and 3 bases from J, with 5 bases between. This CDR3 has 14 residues. CDR1 LGHNA and CDR2 YSLEER come from the germline V gene. The CDR3, as DNA: TGCGCCAGCAGCCAAGACAGGGACACCGGGGAGCTGTTTTTT. This sequence encodes CASSQDRDTGELFF.

This clone has only a few counts. CDR3 loop: CASSADRGYYTF. CDR3 DNA sequence: TGTGCCAGCAGCGCAGACAGGGGGTACTACACCTTC. This chain joins TRBV3-1 (or the pseudogene TRBV3-2) and TRBJ1-2; 9 bases are a match to TRBD1. The CDR3 length is 12 residues. Per germline, CDR1 LGHDT and CDR2 YNNKEL (reference sequence). V shed 5 bases and J 10 bases; nucleotides not matched to a gene: 5.

This clone came up once. The gene calls are TRBV30 and TRBJ2-1; D gene unclear. Germline CDR1 and CDR2: GTSNPN and SVGIG (reference sequence). This CDR3 spans 11 amino acids. V gave up 2 bases and J gave up 10 bases, with 9 bases separating them. CDR3 DNA sequence: TGTGCCTGGAGTTCCGAACACGAGCAGTTCTTC. Protein: CAWSSEHEQFF.

The chain joins TRBV9 to TRBJ2-1; D call uncertain. The CDR3 consists of 15 residues. Trimming pared 0 bases from V and 9 bases from J, leaving 16 bases between. Germline V gene data show CDR1 as SGDLS and CDR2 as YYNGEE. CDR3 sequence reads: CASSVVSRSWGEQFF. The CDR3 DNA reads as TGTGCCAGCAGCGTAGTTTCGAGGAGTTGGGGTGAGCAGTTCTTC.

The V and J genes are TRBV19 and TRBJ2-7; possibly TRBD1 for D (5 bases). Trimming cost V 6 bases and J 0 bases, with 18 bases left between them. CDR1 and CDR2 (germline): LNHDA, SQIVND (reference sequence). This CDR3 spans 16 amino acids. The CDR3 sequence is CASSTSGPSSSYEQYF. The CDR3 coding sequence is TGTGCCAGTAGCACTTCAGGGCCCTCAAGCTCCTACGAGCAGTACTTC.

This clone was recorded once. The V call is TRBV6-5, the J call TRBJ1-1; 7 nucleotides match TRBD1. Germline CDR1 and CDR2: MNHEY and SVGAGI. V was pared by 2 bases and J by 2 bases, with 5 bases of the junction left unmatched. The CDR3 runs 15 residues. The CDR3: CASSYGDSLNTEAFF. Written as DNA, the CDR3 is TGTGCCAGCAGTTACGGGGACAGTCTTAACACTGAAGCTTTCTTT.

The CDR3 protein is CSASAGVSNQPQHF. The CDR3 coding sequence is TGCAGTGCTAGTGCGGGTGTGAGCAATCAGCCCCAGCATTTT. The V gene is TRBV20-1, the J gene TRBJ1-5; D gene ambiguous. The V and J ends lost 3 bases and 1 base respectively, with 10 bases between them. CDR3 length: 14 amino acids. Germline CDR1 is DFQATT and CDR2 is SNEGSKA (reference sequence).

CDR3 in amino acids: CASSLTPEGLAGGHEQFF. The CDR3 DNA is TGTGCCAGCAGTTTAACCCCCGAGGGACTAGCGGGAGGGCATGAGCAGTTCTTC. The chain carries TRBV28 and TRBJ2-1, with TRBD2 matching 16 bases. CDR1 and CDR2 (germline): MDHEN, SYDVKM. The CDR3 consists of 18 residues. Losses at the gene ends were 2 bases for V and 8 bases for J; bases not matched to a gene: 9.

A single count supports this clone. This chain joins TRBV4-1 and TRBJ2-5, with 7 bases fitting TRBD2. This CDR3 has 18 residues. J gave up 5 bases and V 1 base, and 16 bases lay outside the gene matches. The germline V gene has CDR1 MGHRA and CDR2 YSYEKL. The CDR3 protein is CASSQGRAGTQERETQYF. For the CDR3, the DNA is TGCGCCAGCAGCCAAGGCAGAGCGGGGACCCAGGAAAGGGAGACCCAGTACTTC.

The chain couples TRBV6-1 to TRBJ2-2, with D perhaps matching TRBD1 (5 bases). The germline V gene has CDR1 MNHNS and CDR2 SASEGT. The CDR3 loop spans 14 amino acids. Trimming cost V 2 bases and J 10 bases, with 14 bases left between them. CDR3 protein: CASSESDSQLELFF. CDR3 nucleotides: TGTGCCAGCAGTGAATCAGACAGTCAATTGGAGCTGTTTTTT.

As DNA, the CDR3 is TGCGCCAGCAGCCCCGGGCCCGCCGGGGAAAAACTGTTTTTT. This encodes CASSPGPAGEKLFF. The chain couples TRBV5-1 to TRBJ1-4, with D unresolved. Germline V gene sequence: CDR1 SGHRS, CDR2 YFSETQ. The CDR3 consists of 14 residues. V lost 4 bases, J lost 8 bases, and 15 bases lay in between.

V usage is TRBV7-9 and J usage is TRBJ2-2; TRBD1 is a possible D gene (7 bases). Trimming stripped 7 bases from V and 0 bases from J, with 18 bases between. This CDR3 spans 17 amino acids. Germline loops: CDR1 SEHNR, CDR2 FQNEAQ (reference sequence). The CDR3 sequence is CASNPRGGTANTGELFF. For the CDR3, the DNA is TGTGCCAGCAATCCCCGGGGCGGGACAGCGAACACCGGGGAGCTGTTTTTT.

This chain uses TRBV6-2 or TRBV6-3 with TRBJ1-4; D is unresolved. The germline V gene encodes CDR1 MNHEY and CDR2 SVGEGT. Trimming pared 3 bases from V and 8 bases from J, leaving 7 bases between. The CDR3 consists of 12 residues. CDR3 DNA sequence: TGTGCCAGCAGTTATTCGACCGAAAAACTGTTTTTT. This gives the protein CASSYSTEKLFF.

J is TRBJ2-2 and V is TRBV30; D call uncertain. Trimming shortened V by 3 bases and J by 2 bases, and 7 bases separated the two germline ends. Germline assignment: CDR1 GTSNPN and CDR2 SVGIG (reference sequence). This CDR3 contains 13 residues. The CDR3 loop is CAWRRANTGELFF. The CDR3 region has the DNA TGTGCCTGGAGAAGGGCTAACACCGGGGAGCTGTTTTTT.

The chain links TRBV28 to TRBJ1-1, with D perhaps matching TRBD1 (5 bases). V gave up 1 base and J gave up 0 bases, with 12 bases separating them. Germline V gene sequence: CDR1 MDHEN, CDR2 SYDVKM. The CDR3 has 16 amino acids. This chain's CDR3 is CASSLYSGVLNTEAFF. CDR3 DNA: TGTGCCAGCAGTTTATATTCGGGGGTTTTGAACACTGAAGCTTTCTTT.

The V and J genes are TRBV4-1 and TRBJ2-7; either TRBD1 or TRBD2 may supply D (5 bases each). From germline, CDR1 is MGHRA and CDR2 YSYEKL. The CDR3 has 17 residues. Between the trimmed V and J ends, which lost 4 bases and 5 bases, there was a span of 24 bases. The CDR3 region has the DNA TGCGCCAGCAGCCTGGGTGGGGGTATGAGTACTACGGACGAGCAGTACTTC. Protein sequence: CASSLGGGMSTTDEQYF.

The genes are TRBV28 and TRBJ1-2; 10 bases match TRBD1. The ends lost 3 bases at V and 3 bases at J; junction bases unmatched: 4. In germline, CDR1 is MDHEN, CDR2 SYDVKM. CDR3 length: 15 residues. The DNA of the CDR3 is TGTGCCAGCAGTTTTATGGACAGGGGGGACTATGGCTACACCTTC. This codes for CASSFMDRGDYGYTF.